This TCR beta chain was obtained from a study of blood T cell repertoires in COVID-19. Only in-frame clones appear in the TCRdb table, and some are missing; sequencing was by immunoSEQ multiplex PCR. Altogether under 150,000 clones are present, around nine tenths being singletons, with the ten largest covering approximately 2.3%. The CDR3 spans 17 residues. Trimming removed 7 bases from V and 0 bases from J, with 25 bases in between. Germline V CDR1 and CDR2: SQVTM, ANQGSEA. This receptor was taken from a woman between 50 and 59 years old who had recovered from COVID-19. Sequences were obtained from PBMCs or T cells enriched from blood (not recorded which). The gene calls are TRBV29-1 and TRBJ2-7, with a tentative D call TRBD2 (6 bases). DNA of the CDR3: TGCAGCGCGGGAGACGGAGTGAGACCATTTAGCTCCTACGAGCAGTACTTC. Its translation: CSAGDGVRPFSSYEQYF.